One sample yielded the 14 T cell receptor beta chains listed below, sequenced in a study of blood T cell repertoires in COVID-19. Assay: immunoSEQ multiplex PCR; the TCRdb copy retains only in-frame clones and omits some. This sample has some 220,000 clones; more than 75% occur once, and the top ten carry approximately 5.2%. Sequencing was performed on peripheral blood. The receptors were sampled from a woman aged 70 to 79 with COVID-19, enrolled during active disease.

The chain combines TRBV6-2 or TRBV6-3 with TRBJ1-5; tentative D call: TRBD1 (6 bases). This CDR3 is built from 17 residues. Germline CDR1 and CDR2: MNHEY and SVGEGT. Trimming shortened V by 5 bases and J by 4 bases, and 21 bases separated the two germline ends. The CDR3 region is CASSPVGWGGPNQPQHF. Here the CDR3 DNA reads TGTGCCAGCAGTCCCGTCGGATGGGGGGGCCCAAATCAGCCCCAGCATTTT.

J is TRBJ2-5 and V is TRBV3-1 (or the pseudogene TRBV3-2); no firm D call. CDR3 length: 13 residues. The V gene lost 3 bases and the J gene lost 5 bases, with 10 bases spanning the gap. CDR1 LGHDT and CDR2 YNNKEL come from the germline V gene (reference sequence). The CDR3 sequence: CASSHALAETQYF. CDR3 in DNA: TGTGCCAGCAGCCACGCCCTTGCGGAGACCCAGTACTTC.

This rearrangement joins TRBV7-2 to TRBJ1-5; TRBD1 matches 7 bases. This CDR3 comprises 17 residues. Germline V gene data show CDR1 as SGHTA and CDR2 as FQGNSA. V lost 1 base to trimming and J lost 0 bases; unmatched junction nucleotides: 6. The CDR3 here is CASSLGGTDYSNQPQHF. The CDR3 nucleotides read TGTGCCAGCAGCTTAGGAGGGACAGATTATAGCAATCAGCCCCAGCATTTT.

The CDR3 DNA is TGTGCCAGCAGCGCCGGACTCTTAAGCACAGATACGCAGTATTTT. Protein: CASSAGLLSTDTQYF. The chain links TRBV9 to TRBJ2-3, with D perhaps TRBD2 (5 bases). The CDR3 is 15 amino acids. Germline-derived CDR1 and CDR2 are SGDLS and YYNGEE. Trimming left V 3 bases short and J 0 bases short, with 11 bases between.

The chain recombines TRBV11-2 with TRBJ2-5; 10 bases align to TRBD2. V was clipped by 4 bases and J by 7 bases; unmatched bases: 12. The CDR3 is made up of 16 amino acids. Germline CDR1 and CDR2: SGHAT and FQNNGV. The CDR3 loop reads CASSSETSGTMGTQYF. The CDR3 coding sequence is TGTGCCAGCAGCTCCGAAACTAGCGGGACGATGGGGACCCAGTACTTC.

The sample holds one count of this clone. The rearrangement uses TRBV10-3 and TRBJ1-2; 10 bases line up with TRBD1. This CDR3 region has 17 residues. With V trimmed by 4 bases and J by 6 bases, 14 bases remained unmatched. CDR1 and CDR2 (germline): ENHRY, SYGVKD. The CDR3 sequence is CAISGVGTGDKSDGYTF. CDR3 sequence (DNA): TGTGCCATCAGTGGGGTCGGGACAGGGGATAAAAGTGATGGCTACACCTTC.

The rearrangement joins TRBV11-3 to TRBJ2-7, with 7 bases matching TRBD1. Per germline, CDR1 SGHNT and CDR2 YENEEA. This CDR3 has 16 amino acids. V trimming: 3 bases; J trimming: 6 bases; junction bases outside the gene matches: 14. CDR3: CASSLEGGAAVSEQYF. The DNA for the CDR3 is TGTGCCAGCAGCTTGGAAGGGGGCGCGGCCGTATCCGAGCAGTACTTC.

This clone occurred a few times. The V gene is TRBV24-1, the J gene TRBJ2-2, with TRBD2 identical over 11 bases. CDR1 is KGHDR, CDR2 SFDVKD, per germline. The CDR3 covers 17 residues. The V and J ends lost 3 bases and 4 bases, in that order; junction bases with no gene match: 6. CDR3 region: CATSDASGRHFTGELFF. CDR3 DNA sequence: TGTGCCACCAGTGATGCTAGCGGGAGGCACTTCACCGGGGAGCTGTTTTTT.

V and J are TRBV5-6 and TRBJ2-7; 9 nucleotides agree with TRBD1. The CDR3 loop spans 15 amino acids. Germline CDR1 is SGHDT and CDR2 is YYEEEE. With V trimmed by 4 bases and J by 2 bases, 7 bases remained unmatched. CDR3 bases: TGTGCCAGCAGCAACCCAGGGACAGGGACCTACGAGCAGTACTTC. The encoded protein is CASSNPGTGTYEQYF.

The chain has TRBV15 and TRBJ1-2, with D possibly being TRBD1 (6 bases). The CDR3 covers 15 residues. Germline CDR1 reads LNHNV; CDR2 reads YYDKDF (reference sequence). V lost 3 bases and J lost 5, with 16 bases in between. CDR3 in amino acids: CATSSRTVNLYGYTF. In DNA, the CDR3 is TGTGCCACCAGCAGTCGGACAGTAAACCTGTATGGCTACACCTTC.

The rearrangement joins TRBV12-3 or TRBV12-4 to TRBJ1-2, with D possibly being TRBD1 (6 bases). CDR3 length equals 13 residues. Trimming removed 8 bases at V and 4 bases at J, with 14 bases between. The DNA of the CDR3 is TGTGCCAGCCGAAAACAGGGTGGCTATGGCTACACCTTC. Its translation: CASRKQGGYGYTF.

The chain links TRBV28 to TRBJ2-7, with D unresolved. Germline lookup yields CDR1 MDHEN and CDR2 SYDVKM. Trimming removed 4 bases at V and 0 bases at J, with 16 bases between. The CDR3 runs 16 residues. CDR3 amino acids: CASSSHRRPSSYEQYF. CDR3 DNA: TGTGCCAGCAGTTCCCATCGTCGTCCGAGCTCCTACGAGCAGTACTTC.

This clone was seen only once. This chain links TRBV11-2 with TRBJ2-1; D may be TRBD1 (5 bases). V was cut by 3 bases and J by 8 bases, with 17 bases left in between. CDR3 length equals 15 residues. Germline V CDR1 and CDR2: SGHAT, FQNNGV. Written as DNA, the CDR3 is TGTGCCAGCAGCTTCAGGGTGGCTAGGTCCGATGAGCAGTTCTTC. As protein: CASSFRVARSDEQFF.

This clone was picked up a small number of times. This sequence joins TRBV29-1 and TRBJ1-1; no reliable D call. Germline V gene lookup returns CDR1 SQVTM and CDR2 ANQGSEA. The CDR3 covers 13 residues. V was shortened by 4 bases and J by 4 bases, with 13 bases between the two germline ends. CDR3 residues: CSVVAQSGTEAFF. The CDR3 nucleotides read TGCAGCGTTGTTGCACAGTCCGGCACTGAAGCTTTCTTT.